This TCR beta chain was documented in a study of cytomegalovirus exposure and HLA in healthy donors. Study outcomes and limitations: The study reported that TCR beta sequences accurately predicted HLA-A and HLA-B alleles in most subjects. Later work associated 16,951 TCR beta sequences with HLA alleles at 0.05 false discovery rate.

Germline CDR1 reads MDHEN; CDR2 reads SYDVKM. V was cut by 8 bases and J by 2 bases, with 7 bases left in between. The CDR3 length is 12 residues. The PCR employed 60 Vbeta primers together with 13 Jbeta primers. The data were produced by immunoSEQ multiplex PCR, yet TCRdb's version contains in-frame clones alone and is incomplete. Of roughly 56,000 clones detected, around 72% appear once; the ten largest clones hold about 53%. About this clone itself: Its antigen remains unidentified.

The sample was PBMCs. The source of this sequence is a man aged 50-59 years in good health and CMV-seropositive. The chain uses TRBV28 and TRBJ2-1; D perhaps matches TRBD2 (6 bases). CDR3: CASGGAYNEQFF. The CDR3 DNA reads TGTGCCAGCGGCGGGGCCTACAATGAGCAGTTCTTC.